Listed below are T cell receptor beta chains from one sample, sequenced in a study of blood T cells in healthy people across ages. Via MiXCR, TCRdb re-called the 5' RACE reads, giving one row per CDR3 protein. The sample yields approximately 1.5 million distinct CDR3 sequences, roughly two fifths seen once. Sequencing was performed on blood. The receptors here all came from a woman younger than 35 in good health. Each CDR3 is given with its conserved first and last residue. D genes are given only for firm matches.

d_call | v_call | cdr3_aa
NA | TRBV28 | CASRSPGTTEAFF
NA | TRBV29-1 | CSVFQVLNTEAFF
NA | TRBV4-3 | CASSQGTTDTQYF
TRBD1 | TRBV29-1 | CSVEGQGPNQPQHF
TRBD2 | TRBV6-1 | CATQTSGRREQYF
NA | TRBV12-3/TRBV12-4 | CASSLAGPAGYTF
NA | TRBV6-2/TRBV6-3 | CASIGRGAYEQYF
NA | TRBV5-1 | CASKLSGDTGELFF
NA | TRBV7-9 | CASSLGFGLSNQPQHF
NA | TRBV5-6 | CASSQGTTNEKLFF